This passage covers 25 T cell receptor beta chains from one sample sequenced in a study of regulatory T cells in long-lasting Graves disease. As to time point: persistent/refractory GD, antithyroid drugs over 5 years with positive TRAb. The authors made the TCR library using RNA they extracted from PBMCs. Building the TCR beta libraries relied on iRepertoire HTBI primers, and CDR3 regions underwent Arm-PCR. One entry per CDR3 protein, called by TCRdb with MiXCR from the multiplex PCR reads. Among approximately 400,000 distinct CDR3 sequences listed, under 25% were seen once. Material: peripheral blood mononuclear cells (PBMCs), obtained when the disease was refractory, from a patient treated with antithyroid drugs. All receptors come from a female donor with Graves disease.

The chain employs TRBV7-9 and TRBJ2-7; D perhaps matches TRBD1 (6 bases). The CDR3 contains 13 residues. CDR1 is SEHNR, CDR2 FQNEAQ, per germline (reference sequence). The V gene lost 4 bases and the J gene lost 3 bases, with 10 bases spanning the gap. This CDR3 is CASSSSDSYEQYF. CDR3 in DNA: TGTGCCAGCAGCTCCTCGGACAGCTACGAGCAGTACTTC. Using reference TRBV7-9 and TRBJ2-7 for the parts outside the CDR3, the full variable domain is DTGVSQNPRHKITKRGQNVTFRCDPISEHNRLYWYRQTLGQGPEFLTYFQNEAQLEKSRLLSDRFSAERPKGSFSTLEIQRTEQGDSAMYLCASSSSDSYEQYFGPGTRLTVT.

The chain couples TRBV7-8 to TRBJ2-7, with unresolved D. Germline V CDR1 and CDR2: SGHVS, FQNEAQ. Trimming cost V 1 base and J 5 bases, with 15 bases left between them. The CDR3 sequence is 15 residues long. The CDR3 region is CASSLVSGRSHEQYF. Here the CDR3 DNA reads TGTGCCAGCAGCTTAGTTTCCGGCAGGTCCCACGAGCAGTACTTC.

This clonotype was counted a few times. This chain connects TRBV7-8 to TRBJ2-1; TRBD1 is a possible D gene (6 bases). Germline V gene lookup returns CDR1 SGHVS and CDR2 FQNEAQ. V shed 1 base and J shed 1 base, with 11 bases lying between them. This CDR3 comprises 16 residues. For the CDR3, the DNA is TGTGCCAGCAGCTTAGGGGGGCGCGGGTCCTACAATGAGCAGTTCTTC. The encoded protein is CASSLGGRGSYNEQFF.

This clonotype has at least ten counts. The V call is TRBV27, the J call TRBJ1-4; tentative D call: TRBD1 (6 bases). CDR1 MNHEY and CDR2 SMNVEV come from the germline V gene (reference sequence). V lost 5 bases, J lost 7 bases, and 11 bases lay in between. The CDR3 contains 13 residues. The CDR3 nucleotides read TGTGCCAGCAGTGAACAGGGACCTGAAAAACTGTTTTTT. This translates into CASSEQGPEKLFF.

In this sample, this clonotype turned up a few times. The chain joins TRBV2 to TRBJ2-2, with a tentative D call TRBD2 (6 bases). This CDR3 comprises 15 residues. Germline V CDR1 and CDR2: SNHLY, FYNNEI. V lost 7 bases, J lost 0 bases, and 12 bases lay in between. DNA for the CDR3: TGTGCCAGCAATAGGGCGGGAACGAACACCGGGGAGCTGTTTTTT. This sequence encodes CASNRAGTNTGELFF.

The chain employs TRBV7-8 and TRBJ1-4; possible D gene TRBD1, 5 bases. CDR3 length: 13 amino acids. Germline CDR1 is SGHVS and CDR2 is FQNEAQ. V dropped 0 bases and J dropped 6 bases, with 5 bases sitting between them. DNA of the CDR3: TGTGCCAGCAGCTTAGCAGGGGATGAAAAACTGTTTTTT. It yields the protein CASSLAGDEKLFF.

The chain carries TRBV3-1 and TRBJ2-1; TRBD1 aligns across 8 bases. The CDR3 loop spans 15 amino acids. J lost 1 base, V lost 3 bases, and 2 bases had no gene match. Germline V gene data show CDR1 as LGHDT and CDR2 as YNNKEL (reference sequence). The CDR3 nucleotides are TGTGCCAGCAGCCATGACAGGGGTTCCTACAATGAGCAGTTCTTC. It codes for CASSHDRGSYNEQFF.

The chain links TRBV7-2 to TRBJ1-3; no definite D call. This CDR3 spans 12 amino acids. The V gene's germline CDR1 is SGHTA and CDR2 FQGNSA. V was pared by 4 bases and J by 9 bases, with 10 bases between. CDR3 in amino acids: CASSSPPGTIYF. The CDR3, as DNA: TGTGCCAGCAGCTCGCCCCCTGGCACCATATATTTT.

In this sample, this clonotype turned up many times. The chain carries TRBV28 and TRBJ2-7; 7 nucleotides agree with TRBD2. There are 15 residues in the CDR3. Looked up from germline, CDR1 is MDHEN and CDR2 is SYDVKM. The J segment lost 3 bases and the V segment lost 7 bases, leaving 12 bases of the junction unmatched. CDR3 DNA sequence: TGTGCCAGCACCGCGGGGGTTCGGGTCCACTACGAGCAGTACTTC. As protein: CASTAGVRVHYEQYF.

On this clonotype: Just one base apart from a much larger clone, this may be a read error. The CDR3: CASTRIRAYEQYF. The CDR3 region has the DNA TGTGCCAGCACCCGGATCCGGGCCTACGAGCAGTACTTC. The rearrangement joins TRBV6-1 to TRBJ2-7; the D is unclear. Germline V gene data show CDR1 as MNHNS and CDR2 as SASEGT. The CDR3 extends over 13 amino acids. Trimming shortened V by 7 bases and J by 2 bases, and 12 bases separated the two germline ends.

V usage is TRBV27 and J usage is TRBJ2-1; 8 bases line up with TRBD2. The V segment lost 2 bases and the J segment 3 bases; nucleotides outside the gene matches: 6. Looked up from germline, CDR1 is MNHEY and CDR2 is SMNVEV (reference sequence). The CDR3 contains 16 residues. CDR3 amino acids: CASSLHIAGFYNEQFF. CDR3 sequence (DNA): TGTGCCAGCAGTTTACATATAGCGGGGTTCTACAATGAGCAGTTCTTC.

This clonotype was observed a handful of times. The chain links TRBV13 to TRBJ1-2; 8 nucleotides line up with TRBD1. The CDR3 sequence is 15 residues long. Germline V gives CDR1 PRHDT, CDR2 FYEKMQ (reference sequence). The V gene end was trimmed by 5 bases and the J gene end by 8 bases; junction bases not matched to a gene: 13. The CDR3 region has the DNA TGTGCCAGCAGCACAGGCGGCAGGGGGCTCGAAGGCTACACCTTC. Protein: CASSTGGRGLEGYTF.

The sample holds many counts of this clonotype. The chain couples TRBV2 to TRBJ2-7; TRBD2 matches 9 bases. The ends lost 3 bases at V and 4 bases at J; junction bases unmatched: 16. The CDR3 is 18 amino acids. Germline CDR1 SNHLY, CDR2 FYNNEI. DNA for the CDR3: TGTGCCAGCAGTGACAGCCTCACCTTTGAGCGGGAGGATTACGAGCAGTACTTC. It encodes CASSDSLTFEREDYEQYF.

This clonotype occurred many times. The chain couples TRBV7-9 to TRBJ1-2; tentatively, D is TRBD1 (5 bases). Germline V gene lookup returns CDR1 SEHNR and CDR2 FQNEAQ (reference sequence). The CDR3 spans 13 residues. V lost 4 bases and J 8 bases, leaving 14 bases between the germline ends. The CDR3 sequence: CASSSQAAVGYTF. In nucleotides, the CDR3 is TGTGCCAGCAGCTCACAGGCGGCGGTAGGCTACACCTTC.

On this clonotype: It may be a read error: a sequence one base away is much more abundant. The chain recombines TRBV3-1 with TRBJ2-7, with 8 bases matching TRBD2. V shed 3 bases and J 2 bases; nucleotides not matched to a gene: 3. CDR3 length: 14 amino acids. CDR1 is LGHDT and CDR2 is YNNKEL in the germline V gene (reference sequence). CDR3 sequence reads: CASSQSGGPYEQYF. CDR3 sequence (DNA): TGTGCCAGCAGCCAGTCGGGAGGGCCCTACGAGCAGTACTTC.

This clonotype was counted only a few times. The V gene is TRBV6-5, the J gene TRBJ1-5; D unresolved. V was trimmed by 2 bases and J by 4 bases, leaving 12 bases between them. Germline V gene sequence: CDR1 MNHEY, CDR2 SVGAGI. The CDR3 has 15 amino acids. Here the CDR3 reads CASSYEIGVNQPQHF. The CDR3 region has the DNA TGTGCCAGCAGTTACGAAATTGGTGTGAATCAGCCCCAGCATTTT.

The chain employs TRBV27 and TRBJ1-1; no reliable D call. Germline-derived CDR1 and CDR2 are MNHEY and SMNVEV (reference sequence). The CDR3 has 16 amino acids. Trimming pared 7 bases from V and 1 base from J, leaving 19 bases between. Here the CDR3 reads CASTPLGTVANTEAFF. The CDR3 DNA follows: TGTGCCAGCACCCCGCTGGGCACGGTCGCGAACACTGAAGCTTTCTTT.

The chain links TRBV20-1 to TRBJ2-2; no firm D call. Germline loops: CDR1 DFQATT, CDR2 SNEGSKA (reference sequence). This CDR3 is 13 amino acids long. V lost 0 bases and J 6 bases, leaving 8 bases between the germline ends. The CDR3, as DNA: TGCAGTGCTAGAGATATAAGTTCCGGGGAGCTGTTTTTT. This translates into CSARDISSGELFF.

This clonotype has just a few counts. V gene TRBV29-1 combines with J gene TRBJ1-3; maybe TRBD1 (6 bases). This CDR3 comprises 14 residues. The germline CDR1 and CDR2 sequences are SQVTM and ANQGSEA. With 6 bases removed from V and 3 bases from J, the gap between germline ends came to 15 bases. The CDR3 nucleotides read TGCAGCGTCCGGGCTGCAGGGGTTGGAAACACCATATATTTT. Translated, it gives CSVRAAGVGNTIYF.

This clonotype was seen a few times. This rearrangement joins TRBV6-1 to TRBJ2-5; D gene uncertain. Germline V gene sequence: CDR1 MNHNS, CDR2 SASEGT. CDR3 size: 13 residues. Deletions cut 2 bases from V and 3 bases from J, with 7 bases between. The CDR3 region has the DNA TGTGCCAGCAGTGAACGCCAGAAAGAGACCCAGTACTTC. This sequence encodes CASSERQKETQYF.

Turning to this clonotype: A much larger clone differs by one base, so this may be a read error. CDR3 DNA sequence: TGTACCAGCAGCGGGGGGGTGGACAGCACTGAAGCTTTCTTT. Amino acid sequence: CTSSGGVDSTEAFF. This chain joins TRBV9 and TRBJ1-1; possibly TRBD1 for D (6 bases). The germline V gene has CDR1 SGDLS and CDR2 YYNGEE. CDR3 length equals 14 residues.

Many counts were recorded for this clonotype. This CDR3 reads CASSSDISNQPQHF. The CDR3 DNA reads as TGTGCCAGCAGCTCGGACATTAGCAATCAGCCCCAGCATTTT. The chain joins TRBV11-2 to TRBJ1-5; TRBD1 is a possible D gene (5 bases). The CDR3 loop spans 14 amino acids. Between the trimmed V and J ends, which lost 4 bases and 0 bases, there was a span of 7 bases. Germline V gene sequence: CDR1 SGHAT, CDR2 FQNNGV.

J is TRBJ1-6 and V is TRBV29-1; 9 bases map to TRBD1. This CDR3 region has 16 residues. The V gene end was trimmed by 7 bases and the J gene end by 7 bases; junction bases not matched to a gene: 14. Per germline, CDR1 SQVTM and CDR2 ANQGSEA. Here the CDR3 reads CSEGLGRGQGNSPLHF. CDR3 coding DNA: TGCAGCGAGGGGCTCGGTAGGGGACAGGGAAATTCACCCCTCCACTTT. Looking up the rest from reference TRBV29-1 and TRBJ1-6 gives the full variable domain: SAVISQKPSRDICQRGTSLTIQCQVDSQVTMMFWYRQQPGQSLTLIATANQGSEATYESGFVIDKFPISRPNLTFSTLTVSNMSPEDSSIYLCSEGLGRGQGNSPLHFGNGTRLTVT.

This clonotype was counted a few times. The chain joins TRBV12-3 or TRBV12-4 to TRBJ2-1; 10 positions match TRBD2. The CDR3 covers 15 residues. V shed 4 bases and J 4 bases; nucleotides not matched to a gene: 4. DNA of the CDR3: TGTGCCAGCAGTTCGTGGACTAGCGGATACAATGAGCAGTTCTTC. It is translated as CASSSWTSGYNEQFF.

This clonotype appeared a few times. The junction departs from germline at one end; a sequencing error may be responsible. The CDR3 sequence is CTSSGSGRGSYEQYF. The CDR3 DNA follows: TGTACCAGCAGTGGTAGCGGGAGAGGGTCCTACGAGCAGTACTTC. V and J are TRBV28 and TRBJ2-7; 9 bases are a match to TRBD2. CDR3 length equals 15 residues. Germline assignment: CDR1 MDHEN and CDR2 SYDVKM. The complete variable domain, with remaining parts taken from reference TRBV28 and TRBJ2-7, reads DVKVTQSSRYLVKRTGEKVFLECVQDMDHENMFWYRQDPGLGLRLIYFSYDVKMKEKGDIPEGYSVSREKKERFSLILESASTNQTSMYLCTSSGSGRGSYEQYFGPGTRLTVT.